One and the same sample provided the 32 T cell receptor beta chains below, sequenced in a study of blood T cell repertoires in COVID-19. Profiling relied on immunoSEQ multiplex PCR, and the TCRdb table lists in-frame clones only, not all of them. The sample holds 250,000 to 350,000 clones, more than 70% seen once. Sequencing was done on a sample of peripheral blood. These receptors were obtained from a woman aged 45-65 years who had recovered from COVID-19.

This clone was detected once. The rearrangement links TRBV3-1 (or the pseudogene TRBV3-2) to TRBJ2-1, with D perhaps matching TRBD2 (5 bases). CDR1 is LGHDT and CDR2 is YNNKEL in the germline V gene (reference sequence). Trimming removed 2 bases at V and 9 bases at J, with 8 bases between. This CDR3 has 12 amino acids. CDR3 sequence: CASSQFGSEQFF. The CDR3 region has the DNA TGTGCCAGCAGCCAATTTGGGAGTGAGCAGTTCTTC.

The chain employs TRBV24-1 and TRBJ1-5; D gene uncertain. This CDR3 is 15 amino acids long. The V gene's germline CDR1 is KGHDR and CDR2 SFDVKD. V lost 6 bases and J 4 bases, leaving 15 bases between the germline ends. The CDR3 DNA reads TGTGCCACCAGTTCCGGGGAGACTGGGAATCAGCCCCAGCATTTT. It encodes CATSSGETGNQPQHF.

The V and J genes are TRBV30 and TRBJ1-1; D uncertain. The V end was cut by 5 bases, the J end by 1 base, with 11 bases between. This CDR3 comprises 13 residues. CDR1 GTSNPN and CDR2 SVGIG come from the germline V gene (reference sequence). As DNA, the CDR3 is TGTGCCTGGGAACGCGGCTCGAACACTGAAGCTTTCTTT. It is translated as CAWERGSNTEAFF.

The gene calls are TRBV27 and TRBJ2-2, with TRBD2 matching 10 bases. Losses at the gene ends were 9 bases for V and 6 bases for J; bases not matched to a gene: 10. This CDR3 comprises 15 residues. Germline V gene lookup returns CDR1 MNHEY and CDR2 SMNVEV (reference sequence). The CDR3 DNA reads TGTGCCAGTACCCAGCTAGCGGGAGATGCCGGGGAGCTGTTTTTT. Translating gives CASTQLAGDAGELFF.

The genes are TRBV7-2 and TRBJ2-7; TRBD2 might be the D (7 bases). The CDR3 loop spans 14 amino acids. The germline CDR1 and CDR2 sequences are SGHTA and FQGNSA. Between the trimmed V and J ends, which lost 5 bases and 6 bases, there was a span of 17 bases. In nucleotides, the CDR3 is TGTGCCAGCAGCGCCGGAGGGGGGGGACGCGAGCAGTACTTC. This sequence encodes CASSAGGGGREQYF.

The chain uses TRBV3-1 (or the pseudogene TRBV3-2) and TRBJ1-2; D uncertain. The CDR3 totals 12 residues. From germline, CDR1 is LGHDT and CDR2 YNNKEL (reference sequence). V was shortened by 10 bases and J by 5 bases, with 14 bases between the two germline ends. CDR3 region: CATPSGPYGYTF. CDR3 DNA: TGTGCCACCCCCAGCGGTCCTTATGGCTACACCTTC.

This sequence joins TRBV5-5 and TRBJ2-3; tentatively, D is TRBD1 (5 bases). CDR1 and CDR2 from the germline V gene are SGHKS and YYEKEE (reference sequence). V shed 6 bases and J shed 3 bases, with 20 bases lying between them. The CDR3 sequence is 16 residues long. The CDR3 bases are TGTGCCAGCACCTTTTCGGGCAGGGCCCTTACAGATACGCAGTATTTT. This encodes CASTFSGRALTDTQYF.

The rearrangement uses TRBV28 and TRBJ2-7, with TRBD2 as a possible D gene (5 bases). Trimming shortened V by 6 bases and J by 6 bases, and 18 bases separated the two germline ends. CDR3 size: 14 residues. Germline V lookup: CDR1 MDHEN, CDR2 SYDVKM. This CDR3 reads CASSLTPGVREQYF. The CDR3 nucleotides are TGTGCCAGCAGCCTCACCCCCGGGGTTCGCGAGCAGTACTTC.

The V gene is TRBV18, the J gene TRBJ1-1; D gene unclear. V was clipped by 6 bases and J by 5 bases, with 13 bases between them. Germline loops: CDR1 KGHSH, CDR2 LQKENI. The CDR3 spans 13 residues. Here the CDR3 reads CASSPIRETEAFF. DNA of the CDR3: TGTGCCAGCTCCCCGATAAGAGAGACTGAAGCTTTCTTT.

A word on this clone: Compared with germline, one end of the junction differs, possibly owing to a read error. CDR3 region: CASSLAVLAGGSPVF. The CDR3 nucleotides read TGTGCCAGCAGCTTGGCCGTACTAGCGGGGGGGTCCCCGGTCTTC. The chain carries TRBV5-6 and TRBJ2-1, with 13 bases aligning to TRBD2. Germline CDR1 SGHDT, CDR2 YYEEEE. This CDR3 is 15 amino acids long.

The chain employs TRBV25-1 and TRBJ2-1, with 9 bases aligning to TRBD1. V lost 8 bases and J lost 8; bases outside the gene matches: 4. This CDR3 is 12 amino acids long. Germline V CDR1 and CDR2: MGHDK, SYGVNS. The CDR3 DNA follows: TGTGCCAGCGGGACAGGGATCCATGAGCAGTTCTTC. This encodes CASGTGIHEQFF.

The J gene is TRBJ1-2, the V gene TRBV3-1 (or the pseudogene TRBV3-2); 10 bases align to TRBD1. Germline V gene lookup returns CDR1 LGHDT and CDR2 YNNKEL (reference sequence). V shed 2 bases, J shed 10 bases, and the junction held 10 bases outside the gene matches. The CDR3 spans 15 residues. CDR3 residues: CASSQPGTGELHYTF. In DNA, the CDR3 is TGTGCCAGCAGCCAACCCGGGACAGGGGAGCTGCACTACACCTTC.

This rearrangement joins TRBV9 to TRBJ1-3; 9 nucleotides line up with TRBD1. Germline-derived CDR1 and CDR2 are SGDLS and YYNGEE. The length of the CDR3 is 15 residues. V shed 2 bases and J 3 bases; nucleotides not matched to a gene: 3. The CDR3 loop is CASSVRTGVGNTIYF. CDR3 DNA: TGTGCCAGCAGCGTCCGGACAGGGGTTGGAAACACCATATATTTT.

This chain joins TRBV7-2 and TRBJ2-3; unclear D gene. V lost 4 bases, J lost 5 bases, and 7 bases lay in between. The CDR3 consists of 12 residues. Germline V gene lookup returns CDR1 SGHTA and CDR2 FQGNSA. The CDR3 is CASSSRGDTQYF. Here the CDR3 DNA reads TGTGCCAGCAGCTCACGCGGAGATACGCAGTATTTT.

J is TRBJ2-1 and V is TRBV9; perhaps TRBD2 as D (6 bases). The CDR3 runs 14 residues. In germline, CDR1 is SGDLS, CDR2 YYNGEE. Deletions cut 4 bases from V and 3 bases from J, with 11 bases between. The CDR3 spells CASSPGDFYNEQFF. CDR3 nucleotide sequence: TGTGCCAGCAGCCCGGGGGATTTCTACAATGAGCAGTTCTTC.

The V gene is TRBV5-1, the J gene TRBJ2-1, with 10 bases lining up with TRBD2. The CDR3 contains 15 residues. With 4 bases clipped from V and 4 bases from J, the junction kept 5 bases outside the gene matches. CDR1 is SGHRS and CDR2 is YFSETQ in the germline V gene. CDR3 bases: TGCGCCAGCAGCCCAACTAGCGGGGTGTACAATGAGCAGTTCTTC. It is translated as CASSPTSGVYNEQFF.

CDR3 residues: CASRDRGREQYF. Written as DNA, the CDR3 is TGTGCCAGCAGAGACAGGGGGCGCGAGCAGTACTTC. The V and J genes are TRBV6-5 and TRBJ2-7; 10 bases line up with TRBD1. V trimming: 6 bases; J trimming: 6 bases; junction bases outside the gene matches: 2. CDR3 length: 12 amino acids. Germline V gene lookup returns CDR1 MNHEY and CDR2 SVGAGI.

This rearrangement joins TRBV4-1 to TRBJ2-7, with TRBD1 matching 9 bases. V lost 4 bases to trimming and J lost 3 bases; unmatched junction nucleotides: 7. CDR1 is MGHRA, CDR2 YSYEKL, per germline. The CDR3 is 15 amino acids. The CDR3 bases are TGCGCCAGCAGCCGCTCCCGGGACAGGGACTACGAGCAGTACTTC. It is translated as CASSRSRDRDYEQYF.

A single count supports this clone. CDR3 in amino acids: CASSPAGAGYEQYF. CDR3 coding DNA: TGTGCCAGCAGCCCAGCGGGAGCCGGCTACGAGCAGTACTTC. The chain joins TRBV5-6 to TRBJ2-7, with TRBD2 matching 8 bases. Germline V gives CDR1 SGHDT, CDR2 YYEEEE. Germline trimming cut 4 bases from V and 3 bases from J; bases unmatched to any gene: 6. This CDR3 has 14 amino acids.

V usage is TRBV19 and J usage is TRBJ1-1, with a possible D match to TRBD1 (5 bases). Trimming shortened V by 7 bases and J by 1 base, and 16 bases separated the two germline ends. CDR3 length: 15 amino acids. Germline values: CDR1 LNHDA, CDR2 SQIVND (reference sequence). The CDR3, as DNA: TGTGCCAGTACCGTGCAGGGAATACCGAACACTGAAGCTTTCTTT. It encodes CASTVQGIPNTEAFF.

V gene TRBV7-2 combines with J gene TRBJ1-5; 9 bases align to TRBD1. Germline CDR1 is SGHTA and CDR2 is FQGNSA. CDR3 length: 14 residues. V shed 5 bases and J 6 bases; nucleotides not matched to a gene: 5. In nucleotides, the CDR3 is TGTGCCAGCAGCGCGACAGGGGGTAGTCAGCCCCAGCATTTT. Translation: CASSATGGSQPQHF.

Here the CDR3 reads CASGNGGLSSYNEQFF. CDR3 coding DNA: TGCGCCAGCGGGAACGGCGGGCTGAGCTCCTACAATGAGCAGTTCTTC. The chain couples TRBV4-3 to TRBJ2-1, with a weak D call TRBD2 (5 bases). Per germline, CDR1 LGHNA and CDR2 YSLEER. V lost 8 bases and J 0 bases, leaving 17 bases between the germline ends. The CDR3 loop spans 16 amino acids.

The V call is TRBV7-8, the J call TRBJ2-7; 8 bases agree with TRBD2. CDR3 length: 15 amino acids. Trimming at V came to 1 base and at J to 4 bases, leaving 6 bases not matched to a gene. Germline CDR1 is SGHVS and CDR2 is FQNEAQ. The chain's CDR3 is CASSLEVLAGYEQYF. The CDR3 DNA is TGTGCCAGCAGCTTAGAAGTTCTAGCGGGTTACGAGCAGTACTTC. Full variable domain (remainder filled in from reference TRBV7-8 and TRBJ2-7): GAGVSQSPRYKVAKRGQDVALRCDPISGHVSLFWYQQALGQGPEFLTYFQNEAQLDKSGLPSDRFFAERPEGSVSTLKIQRTQQEDSAVYLCASSLEVLAGYEQYFGPGTRLTVT.

The genes are TRBV10-3 and TRBJ1-1; perhaps TRBD1 as D (5 bases). Looked up from germline, CDR1 is ENHRY and CDR2 is SYGVKD. The germline V and J ends were trimmed by 3 bases and 1 base, with 6 bases remaining between them. The CDR3 runs 13 residues. The CDR3 loop is CAISDRENTEAFF. DNA of the CDR3: TGTGCCATCAGTGACAGGGAGAACACTGAAGCTTTCTTT.

The rearrangement joins TRBV11-3 to TRBJ2-2; TRBD1 matches at 10 bases. Per the germline V gene, CDR1 is SGHNT and CDR2 is YENEEA. The CDR3 has 15 residues. Losses at the gene ends were 5 bases for V and 6 bases for J; bases not matched to a gene: 6. The CDR3 DNA reads TGTGCCAGCAGCCCCGGGACAGGGGAGGCCGGGGAGCTGTTTTTT. It encodes CASSPGTGEAGELFF.

V and J are TRBV5-6 and TRBJ2-1; D is possibly TRBD1 (5 bases). Between the trimmed V and J ends, which lost 0 bases and 5 bases, there was a span of 9 bases. Germline loops: CDR1 SGHDT, CDR2 YYEEEE. The CDR3 consists of 14 residues. In nucleotides, the CDR3 is TGTGCCAGCAGCTTGGGGCAGGGCAACAATGAGCAGTTCTTC. Translated, it gives CASSLGQGNNEQFF.

The V call is TRBV11-2, the J call TRBJ2-5; 10 positions match TRBD2. The CDR3 is 17 residues long. V gave up 4 bases and J gave up 7 bases; unmatched junction bases: 15. CDR1 SGHAT and CDR2 FQNNGV come from the germline V gene. The CDR3 nucleotides are TGTGCCAGCAGCTCCGTCCTGGGCCCTAGCGGGGGTGGGACCCAGTACTTC. Translating it yields CASSSVLGPSGGGTQYF.

The chain is built from TRBV5-1 and TRBJ1-1; D gene uncertain. Germline V CDR1 and CDR2: SGHRS, YFSETQ. Trimming removed 7 bases from V and 1 base from J, with 11 bases in between. The CDR3 extends over 13 amino acids. The CDR3: CASSPQSNTEAFF. In DNA form, the CDR3 reads TGCGCCAGCTCCCCCCAGTCGAACACTGAAGCTTTCTTT.

V and J are TRBV3-1 (or the pseudogene TRBV3-2) and TRBJ2-1; 10 positions match TRBD1. This CDR3 spans 14 amino acids. V was clipped by 5 bases and J by 7 bases; unmatched bases: 5. Germline V lookup: CDR1 LGHDT, CDR2 YNNKEL (reference sequence). The chain's CDR3 is CASSTPGQGNEQFF. The CDR3 DNA reads as TGTGCCAGCAGCACGCCGGGACAGGGGAATGAGCAGTTCTTC.

V gene TRBV14 combines with J gene TRBJ2-7, with 7 bases matching TRBD1. V lost 4 bases and J lost 6; bases outside the gene matches: 6. Looked up from germline, CDR1 is SGHDN and CDR2 is FVKESK. CDR3 length equals 13 residues. DNA for the CDR3: TGTGCCAGCAGCCTACGACAGGGAAGCGAGCAGTACTTC. Its translation is CASSLRQGSEQYF.

This clone has a single count. The rearrangement joins TRBV30 to TRBJ2-3, with a possible D match to TRBD1 (6 bases). Trimming took 1 base from V and 3 from J, leaving 20 bases between them. Germline-derived CDR1 and CDR2 are GTSNPN and SVGIG (reference sequence). This CDR3 region has 17 residues. The DNA of the CDR3 is TGTGCCTGGAGTGGACAGGAGGCAGTTTTTGGAACAGATACGCAGTATTTT. Translated: CAWSGQEAVFGTDTQYF.

V is TRBV4-3 and J is TRBJ2-2, with 8 nucleotides matching TRBD2. The CDR3 runs to 17 residues. Germline-derived CDR1 and CDR2 are LGHNA and YSLEER. V shed 2 bases, J shed 0 bases, and the junction held 5 bases outside the gene matches. In DNA, the CDR3 is TGCGCCAGCAGCCAACCAAGCGGGAGAACGAACACCGGGGAGCTGTTTTTT. Protein: CASSQPSGRTNTGELFF.